The 27 T cell receptor beta chains below all came from one sample that was sequenced in a study of tumor-infiltrating lymphocytes in oesophageal squamous cell carcinoma listed by TCRdb under 2016. Library method: PCR. The sample was run on an Illumina HiSeq 2000. TCRdb reworked the public reads: Q25 trimming with fastp, MiXCR clone assembly, productive beta chains retained. For every CDR3 protein sequence, its rows merge into one entry that carries the most common genes and DNA. The sample yields some 16,000 distinct CDR3 sequences; approximately 46% were counted once. About 20% of the sample belongs to the ten largest clones. Input material: esophageal tumor tissue. The receptors were sampled from a male donor with esophageal squamous cell carcinoma.

This clonotype was observed at least ten times. This chain uses TRBV7-8 with TRBJ2-2; TRBD2 might be the D (5 bases). This CDR3 spans 15 amino acids. The V end lost 3 bases, the J end lost 0 bases, and 8 bases lay between the germline ends. CDR1 is SGHVS, CDR2 FQNEAQ, per germline. CDR3 sequence reads: CASSFEGTNTGELFF. For the CDR3, the DNA is TGTGCCAGCAGCTTTGAGGGAACGAACACCGGGGAGCTGTTTTTT.

The rearrangement uses TRBV10-1 and TRBJ2-7, with TRBD1 matching 7 bases. J was trimmed by 5 bases and V by 5 bases; bases with no gene match: 12. CDR1 is WNHNN, CDR2 SYGVQD, per germline (reference sequence). This CDR3 contains 15 residues. CDR3 nucleotides: TGCGCCAGCAGTCGAGACATCCAGGGGGTGCACGAGCAGTACTTC. It specifies CASSRDIQGVHEQYF.

The chain is built from TRBV7-6 and TRBJ2-7, with 8 bases that match TRBD2. Per germline, CDR1 SGHVS and CDR2 FNYEAQ. The CDR3 loop spans 14 amino acids. V was clipped by 4 bases and J by 7 bases; unmatched bases: 9. In DNA, the CDR3 is TGTGCCAGCAGCTCTATTCCGGGACTAGAAGAGCAGTACTTC. It codes for CASSSIPGLEEQYF.

This clonotype occurred a few times. The rearrangement links TRBV7-2 to TRBJ2-7; possible D gene TRBD2, 6 bases. The CDR3 covers 16 residues. V lost 4 bases, J lost 3 bases, and 19 bases lay in between. CDR1 and CDR2 from the germline V gene are SGHTA and FQGNSA. The CDR3 bases are TGTGCCAGCAGCTCCATGAGCACCGCGGGAATCTACGAGCAGTACTTC. Its translation: CASSSMSTAGIYEQYF. The full variable domain, completed using reference TRBV7-2 and TRBJ2-7, is GAGVSQSPSNKVTEKGKDVELRCDPISGHTALYWYRQSLGQGLEFLIYFQGNSAPDKSGLPSDRFSAERTGGSVSTLTIQRTQQEDSAVYLCASSSMSTAGIYEQYFGPGTRLTVT.

The V call is TRBV7-8, the J call TRBJ2-7, with TRBD1 as a possible D gene (5 bases). The CDR3 loop spans 13 amino acids. From germline, CDR1 is SGHVS and CDR2 FQNEAQ. V was trimmed by 2 bases and J by 2 bases, leaving 7 bases between them. CDR3 in DNA: TGTGCCAGCAGCTTACAGGGTACCTACGAGCAGTACTTC. It codes for CASSLQGTYEQYF.

The table lists this clonotype with a few counts. V gene TRBV7-8 combines with J gene TRBJ2-1, with 12 bases aligning to TRBD2. The J call may be incorrect, as the DNA end agrees better with TRBJ2-7. The CDR3 runs to 15 residues. CDR1 is SGHVS and CDR2 is FQNEAQ in the germline V gene. Here the CDR3 reads CASSLEGTSGYEQYF. The CDR3 region has the DNA TGTGCCAGCAGCTTAGAGGGGACTAGCGGGTACGAGCAGTACTTC.

This chain links TRBV7-6 with TRBJ2-6; TRBD1 aligns across 8 bases. The J call may be incorrect, as the DNA end agrees better with TRBJ2-7. Looked up from germline, CDR1 is SGHVS and CDR2 is FNYEAQ. This CDR3 is 15 amino acids long. CDR3 DNA sequence: TGTGCCAGCAGCTTAGGGGGGACAGGACCCTACGAGCAGTACTTC. This gives the protein CASSLGGTGPYEQYF.

The chain is built from TRBV27 and TRBJ2-1; TRBD2 matches at 9 bases. This CDR3 contains 16 residues. Germline loops: CDR1 MNHEY, CDR2 SMNVEV (reference sequence). V lost 6 bases to trimming and J lost 7 bases; unmatched junction nucleotides: 13. CDR3 loop: CASRPLSGSGLNEQFF. The CDR3 coding sequence is TGTGCCAGCAGACCGCTTAGCGGGAGTGGGTTGAATGAGCAGTTCTTC.

Ten or more counts support this clonotype. This chain connects TRBV28 to TRBJ1-2; 7 positions agree with TRBD1. V trimming: 5 bases; J trimming: 5 bases; junction bases outside the gene matches: 5. This CDR3 is built from 13 residues. Per the germline V gene, CDR1 is MDHEN and CDR2 is SYDVKM. The CDR3 DNA is TGTGCCAGCAGTCCCACAGGGGAATATGGCTACACCTTC. It codes for CASSPTGEYGYTF.

The rearrangement links TRBV12-3 or TRBV12-4 to TRBJ2-3, with 8 bases aligning to TRBD2. This CDR3 is built from 16 residues. The J segment lost 4 bases and the V segment lost 3 bases, leaving 9 bases of the junction unmatched. The CDR3 reads CASSFLRTSIPDTQYF. In nucleotides, the CDR3 is TGTGCCAGCAGTTTCTTACGGACTAGCATTCCAGATACGCAGTATTTT.

The chain couples TRBV7-1 to TRBJ2-3; TRBD2 matches at 11 bases. TRBV7-1 is an ORF, and what it does is uncertain. This CDR3 has 15 amino acids. V was pared by 5 bases and J by 5 bases, with 6 bases of the junction left unmatched. The CDR3 region has the DNA TGTGCCAGCAGCACTAGACTAGCGGGAAAAGATACGCAGTATTTT. This translates into CASSTRLAGKDTQYF.

This clonotype was seen ten or more times. The gene calls are TRBV6-1 and TRBJ2-7; 7 nucleotides align to TRBD1. The CDR3 extends over 15 amino acids. V dropped 5 bases and J dropped 6; count of bases not matched to a gene: 13. The germline CDR1 and CDR2 sequences are MNHNS and SASEGT. This chain's CDR3 is CASSPHTDRVLEQYF. CDR3 in DNA: TGTGCCAGCAGTCCCCACACAGACAGGGTCCTCGAGCAGTACTTC.

This clonotype was seen a handful of times. The chain uses TRBV7-3 and TRBJ2-7; 7 positions agree with TRBD1. The last part of the DNA fits TRBJ2-1 better; the J call may be wrong. Germline V lookup: CDR1 SGHTA, CDR2 FQGTGA. CDR3 size: 15 residues. The CDR3 DNA reads TGTGCCAGCAGCTTATGGGCAGGGGGTTACAATGAGCAGTTCTTC. Translating gives CASSLWAGGYNEQFF.

This clonotype occurred once. This rearrangement joins TRBV7-2 to TRBJ2-3; D gene ambiguous. The last part of the DNA fits TRBJ2-5 better; the J call may be wrong. The CDR3 covers 14 residues. The germline V gene encodes CDR1 SGHTA and CDR2 FQGNSA. CDR3 sequence (DNA): TGTGCCAGCAGACACCGAGATTGGGGAGAGACCCAGTACTTC. Translating it yields CASRHRDWGETQYF.

This clonotype was recorded a few times. This chain uses TRBV28 with TRBJ1-2; perhaps TRBD1 as D (6 bases). V lost 7 bases and J lost 8, with 17 bases in between. This CDR3 spans 13 amino acids. The germline gives CDR1 MDHEN, CDR2 SYDVKM. The CDR3 nucleotides are TGTGCCAGCAACCCTCCCCCAGGGGTAGGCTACACCTTC. Translated, it gives CASNPPPGVGYTF.

This clonotype was found many times. It may be a read error: a sequence one base away is much more abundant. The J gene is TRBJ2-7, the V gene TRBV7-3; 9 bases agree with TRBD1. The CDR3 runs 14 residues. Trimming removed 5 bases from V and 7 bases from J; junction bases left unmatched: 9. From germline, CDR1 is SGHTA and CDR2 FQGTGA. The CDR3 here is CASSQDRGYNEQYF. CDR3 bases: TGTGCCAGCAGCCAGGACAGGGGCTACAATGAGCAGTACTTC.

This clonotype was observed a handful of times. V is TRBV7-8 and J is TRBJ2-4; 10 bases match TRBD2. Judging by the DNA end, TRBJ2-5 fits better; the J call may be wrong. The CDR3 sequence is 16 residues long. Germline V CDR1 and CDR2: SGHVS, FQNEAQ. The CDR3 region is CASSLAPSGGQETQYF. The CDR3 nucleotides read TGTGCCAGCAGCTTAGCGCCTAGCGGGGGACAAGAGACCCAGTACTTC.

This rearrangement joins TRBV12-3 or TRBV12-4 to TRBJ2-3, with a weak D call TRBD1 (5 bases). The DNA end is more similar to TRBJ2-7, so the J call may be wrong. The CDR3 runs 14 residues. This CDR3 reads CASSFYAGKNEQYF. The DNA for the CDR3 is TGTGCCAGCAGTTTTTATGCAGGGAAAAACGAGCAGTACTTC.

V usage is TRBV6-8 and J usage is TRBJ2-3; no reliable D call. The J call is doubtful: the DNA matches TRBJ2-5 better. CDR1 and CDR2 from the germline V gene are MNHGY and SAAAGT. The CDR3 has 13 residues. In nucleotides, the CDR3 is TGTGCCAGCACTGTAAGGAGCTCAGAGACCCAGTACTTC. Encoded protein: CASTVRSSETQYF.

The rearrangement uses TRBV5-1 and TRBJ2-3; 9 bases map to TRBD1. The ends lost 1 base at V and 6 bases at J; junction bases unmatched: 9. Germline V gene sequence: CDR1 SGHRS, CDR2 YFSETQ. The CDR3 is made up of 16 amino acids. Here the CDR3 reads CASSLQGQGPWDTQYF. In DNA, the CDR3 is TGCGCCAGCAGCTTGCAGGGACAGGGCCCTTGGGATACGCAGTATTTT.

Note on this clonotype: The conserved phenylalanine or tryptophan normally closing the CDR3 is absent here, so this likely arose from a read error. Because the CDR3's place on the DNA is in doubt, the DNA is left out and the CDR3 is given as listed by TCRdb. This chain joins TRBV4-3 and TRBJ2-6; no DNA check was done on the table's D call, TRBD1. The length of the CDR3 is 18 amino acids, counting both ends. Germline CDR1 LGHNA, CDR2 YSLEER. CDR3 sequence: CASSQGLGYSYNEQFFGA.

This clonotype has at least ten counts. The chain combines TRBV4-3 with TRBJ2-1, with unresolved D. Germline V gene data show CDR1 as LGHNA and CDR2 as YSLEER. This CDR3 is built from 14 residues. V was shortened by 0 bases and J by 9 bases, with 12 bases between the two germline ends. The DNA for the CDR3 is TGCGCCAGCAGCCAAGAGAGTCTGACTCCTGAGCAGTTCTTC. Protein sequence: CASSQESLTPEQFF.

Ten or more counts support this clonotype. The gene calls are TRBV6-1 and TRBJ2-7, with D possibly being TRBD2 (5 bases). Germline CDR1 MNHNS, CDR2 SASEGT. There are 14 residues in the CDR3. V was clipped by 10 bases and J by 3 bases, with 19 bases between them. This chain's CDR3 is CATTWERELYEQYF. Here the CDR3 DNA reads TGTGCCACCACCTGGGAGCGAGAACTCTACGAGCAGTACTTC.

This clonotype was counted only a few times. The chain has TRBV12-3 or TRBV12-4 and TRBJ1-2; D unclear. The ends were cut back, 8 bases at V and 4 bases at J, with 14 bases in the middle. CDR3 length: 13 amino acids. CDR3 DNA: TGTGCCAGCCGATCCGGGAACATCTATGGCTACACCTTC. It is translated as CASRSGNIYGYTF.

This clonotype was seen a few times. The chain uses TRBV20-1 and TRBJ1-5; D is undetermined. With 2 bases removed from V and 6 bases from J, the gap between germline ends came to 8 bases. The CDR3 loop spans 12 amino acids. The germline V gene has CDR1 DFQATT and CDR2 SNEGSKA (reference sequence). CDR3 region: CSARSPFQPQHF. The CDR3 DNA is TGCAGTGCTAGATCGCCGTTTCAGCCCCAGCATTTT.

The table lists this clonotype with many counts. CDR3 protein: CASREASGVNEQFF. CDR3 sequence (DNA): TGTGCCAGCAGGGAGGCTAGCGGAGTCAATGAGCAGTTCTTC. The V call is TRBV28, the J call TRBJ2-1; 7 nucleotides match TRBD2. The germline V gene has CDR1 MDHEN and CDR2 SYDVKM. The CDR3 is 14 residues long. V shed 6 bases and J 6 bases; nucleotides not matched to a gene: 8.

This clonotype was observed once. The conserved final phenylalanine or tryptophan is absent from the CDR3, which likely points to a read error. It is unclear where the CDR3 begins or ends on the DNA, so no DNA is shown, and the CDR3 is as TCRdb lists it. The chain employs TRBV7-3 and TRBJ2-3; the D call in the table, TRBD1, was not verified against the DNA. Germline CDR1 reads SGHTA; CDR2 reads FQGTGA. Including both end residues, the CDR3 is 19 amino acids long. CDR3 sequence: CASSLEVGLRPQETQYFGP.